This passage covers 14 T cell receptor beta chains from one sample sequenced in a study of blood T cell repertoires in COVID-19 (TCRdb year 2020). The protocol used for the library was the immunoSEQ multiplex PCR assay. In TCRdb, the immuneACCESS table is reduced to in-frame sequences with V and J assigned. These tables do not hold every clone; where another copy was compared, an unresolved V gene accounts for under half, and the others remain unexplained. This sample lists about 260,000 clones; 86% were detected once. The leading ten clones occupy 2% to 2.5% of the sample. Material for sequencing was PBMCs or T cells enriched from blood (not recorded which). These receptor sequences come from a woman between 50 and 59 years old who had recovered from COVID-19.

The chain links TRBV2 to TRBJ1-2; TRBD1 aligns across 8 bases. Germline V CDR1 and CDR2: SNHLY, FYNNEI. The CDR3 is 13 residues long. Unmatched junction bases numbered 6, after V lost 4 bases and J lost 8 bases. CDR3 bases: TGTGCCAGCAGTGTTAGAGACAGGGGAGGCTACACCTTC. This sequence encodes CASSVRDRGGYTF.

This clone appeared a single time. CDR3 region: CASSRERGSWYEQYF. The CDR3 region has the DNA TGCGCCAGCAGCCGCGAGAGAGGGAGTTGGTACGAGCAGTACTTC. This sequence joins TRBV4-3 and TRBJ2-7, with TRBD2 as a possible D gene (5 bases). CDR1 is LGHNA, CDR2 YSLEER, per germline. The CDR3 is 15 amino acids. V lost 4 bases to trimming and J lost 4 bases, with 17 bases between them.

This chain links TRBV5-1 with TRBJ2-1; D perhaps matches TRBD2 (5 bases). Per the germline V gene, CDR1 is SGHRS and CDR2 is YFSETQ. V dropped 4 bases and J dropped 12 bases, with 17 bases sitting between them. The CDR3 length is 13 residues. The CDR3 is CASSLTGESRQFF. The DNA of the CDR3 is TGCGCCAGCAGCCTTACCGGGGAGTCGAGGCAGTTCTTC.

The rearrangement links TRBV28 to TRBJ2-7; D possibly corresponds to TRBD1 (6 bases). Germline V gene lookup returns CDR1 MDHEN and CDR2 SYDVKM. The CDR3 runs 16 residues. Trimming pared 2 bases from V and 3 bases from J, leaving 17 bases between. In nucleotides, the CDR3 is TGTGCCAGCAGTTTAAGCAGGGGAACCGGGGTCTACGAGCAGTACTTC. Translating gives CASSLSRGTGVYEQYF.

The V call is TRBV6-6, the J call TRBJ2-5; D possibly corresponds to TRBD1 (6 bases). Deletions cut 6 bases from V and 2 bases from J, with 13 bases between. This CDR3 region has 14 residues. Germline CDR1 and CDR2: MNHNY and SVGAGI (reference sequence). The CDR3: CASRMTGSQETQYF. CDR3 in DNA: TGTGCCAGCAGAATGACAGGCTCTCAAGAGACCCAGTACTTC.

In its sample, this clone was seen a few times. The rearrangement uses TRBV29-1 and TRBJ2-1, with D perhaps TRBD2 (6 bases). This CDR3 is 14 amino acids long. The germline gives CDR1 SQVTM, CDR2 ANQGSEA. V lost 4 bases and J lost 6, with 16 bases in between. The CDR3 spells CSVVSRGLGNEQFF. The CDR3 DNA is TGCAGCGTTGTATCGCGGGGCTTGGGCAATGAGCAGTTCTTC.

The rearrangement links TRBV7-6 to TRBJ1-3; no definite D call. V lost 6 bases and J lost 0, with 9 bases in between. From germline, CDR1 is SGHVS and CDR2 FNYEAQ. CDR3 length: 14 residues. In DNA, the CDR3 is TGTGCCAGCAGTCCAGGATCCTCTGGAAACACCATATATTTT. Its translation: CASSPGSSGNTIYF.

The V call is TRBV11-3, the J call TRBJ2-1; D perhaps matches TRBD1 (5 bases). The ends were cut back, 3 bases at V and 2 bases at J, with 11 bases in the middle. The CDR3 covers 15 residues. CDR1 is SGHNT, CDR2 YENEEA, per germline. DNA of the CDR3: TGTGCCAGCAGCTTGCGTCAGGGCCCCTACAATGAGCAGTTCTTC. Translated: CASSLRQGPYNEQFF.

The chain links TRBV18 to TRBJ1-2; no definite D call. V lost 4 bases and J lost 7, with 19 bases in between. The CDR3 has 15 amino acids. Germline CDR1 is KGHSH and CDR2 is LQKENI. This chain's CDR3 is CASSLKLERGGGYTF. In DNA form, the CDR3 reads TGTGCCAGCTCACTGAAATTGGAGCGGGGTGGTGGCTACACCTTC.

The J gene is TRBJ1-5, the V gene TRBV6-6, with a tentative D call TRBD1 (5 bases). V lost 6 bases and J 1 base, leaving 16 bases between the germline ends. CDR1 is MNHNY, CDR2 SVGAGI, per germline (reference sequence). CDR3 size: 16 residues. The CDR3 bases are TGTGCCAGCAGACCGGCGGGAGGGGAAAGCAATCAGCCCCAGCATTTT. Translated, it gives CASRPAGGESNQPQHF.

CDR3 coding DNA: TGTGCCAGCAGCCCGGGGGTCAGCGGCTATGGCTACACCTTC. Its protein product is CASSPGVSGYGYTF. This chain uses TRBV11-3 with TRBJ1-2, with D possibly being TRBD1 (5 bases). Looked up from germline, CDR1 is SGHNT and CDR2 is YENEEA. V lost 5 bases and J 4 bases, leaving 14 bases between the germline ends. This CDR3 contains 14 residues.

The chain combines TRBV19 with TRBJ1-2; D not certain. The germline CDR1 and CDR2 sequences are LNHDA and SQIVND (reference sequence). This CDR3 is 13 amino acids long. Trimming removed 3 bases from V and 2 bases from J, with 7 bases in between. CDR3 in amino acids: CASSISRNYGYTF. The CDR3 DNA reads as TGTGCCAGTAGTATCTCTAGAAACTATGGCTACACCTTC.

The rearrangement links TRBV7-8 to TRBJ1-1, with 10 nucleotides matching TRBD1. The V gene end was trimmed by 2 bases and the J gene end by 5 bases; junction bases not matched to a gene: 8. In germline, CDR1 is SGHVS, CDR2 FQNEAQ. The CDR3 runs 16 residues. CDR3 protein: CASSLRQGAGGTEAFF. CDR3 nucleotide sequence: TGTGCCAGCAGCTTAAGACAGGGGGCGGGAGGGACTGAAGCTTTCTTT.

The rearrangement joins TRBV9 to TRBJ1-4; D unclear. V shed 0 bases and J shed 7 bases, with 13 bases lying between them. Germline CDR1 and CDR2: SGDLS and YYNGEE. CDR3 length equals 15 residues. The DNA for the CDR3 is TGTGCCAGCAGCGTAGCTGGTCTCGGGAGTGAAAAACTGTTTTTT. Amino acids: CASSVAGLGSEKLFF.